This T cell receptor beta chain was observed in a study of blood T cell repertoires in COVID-19. The CDR3 covers 16 residues. Germline V gives CDR1 MNHEY, CDR2 SVGAGI. Trimming took off 4 bases at V and 4 bases at J, with 19 bases between the two ends. TCRdb keeps only in-frame clones here, not all; method: immunoSEQ multiplex PCR. The sample has approximately 300,000 clones; nearly 90% are singletons. Cohorts were based on clinical histories the participants reported. This rearrangement joins TRBV6-5 to TRBJ1-1, with D unclear. This sequence was found in a woman aged 25 to 39 who had recovered from COVID-19. The sample comprised PBMCs or T cells enriched from blood (not recorded which). The CDR3 reads CASSSAVNPRGTEAFF. The CDR3 DNA is TGTGCCAGCAGTTCGGCGGTGAACCCCCGGGGCACTGAAGCTTTCTTT.